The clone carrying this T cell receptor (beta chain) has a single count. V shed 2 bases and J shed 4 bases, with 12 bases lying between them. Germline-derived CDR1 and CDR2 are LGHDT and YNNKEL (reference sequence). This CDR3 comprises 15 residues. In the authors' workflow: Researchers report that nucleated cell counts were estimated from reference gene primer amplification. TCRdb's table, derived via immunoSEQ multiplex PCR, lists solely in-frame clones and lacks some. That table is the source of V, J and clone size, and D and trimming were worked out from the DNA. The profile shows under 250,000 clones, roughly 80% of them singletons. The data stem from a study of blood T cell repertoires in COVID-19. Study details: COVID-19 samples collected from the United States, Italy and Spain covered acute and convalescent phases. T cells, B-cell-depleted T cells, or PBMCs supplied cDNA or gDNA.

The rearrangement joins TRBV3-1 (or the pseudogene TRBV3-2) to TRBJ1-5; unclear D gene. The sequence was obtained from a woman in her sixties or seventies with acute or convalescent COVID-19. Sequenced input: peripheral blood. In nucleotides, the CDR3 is TGTGCCAGCAGCCAACGTCGGCCGGAGAATCAGCCCCAGCATTTT. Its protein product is CASSQRRPENQPQHF.